The 23 T cell receptor beta chains in this list originate from one sample, sequenced in a study of blood T cell repertoires in COVID-19. Profiling relied on immunoSEQ multiplex PCR, and the TCRdb table lists in-frame clones only, not all of them. This table holds around 160,000 clones, 80% to 90% found once. Source material: peripheral blood. The receptor source for this set is a man aged 55 to 70 with acute or convalescent COVID-19.

This clone came up a few times. The rearrangement links TRBV5-1 to TRBJ1-1, with TRBD1 identical over 10 bases. Germline CDR1 SGHRS, CDR2 YFSETQ. CDR3 size: 17 residues. V lost 3 bases and J lost 3; bases outside the gene matches: 11. Here the CDR3 reads CASSWPGQGLRDTEAFF. In nucleotides, the CDR3 is TGCGCCAGCAGCTGGCCGGGACAGGGGTTGAGGGACACTGAAGCTTTCTTT.

This clone was counted only a few times. V is TRBV24-1 and J is TRBJ2-1; the match to TRBD2 covers 7 bases. The CDR3 contains 13 residues. The germline CDR1 and CDR2 sequences are KGHDR and SFDVKD. V shed 9 bases and J 4 bases; nucleotides not matched to a gene: 5. The CDR3 is CATAPAGYNEQFF. For the CDR3, the DNA is TGTGCCACCGCGCCAGCGGGGTACAATGAGCAGTTCTTC.

J is TRBJ1-2 and V is TRBV19, with D maybe TRBD1 (6 bases). Trimming stripped 3 bases from V and 6 bases from J, with 11 bases between. Germline V gene sequence: CDR1 LNHDA, CDR2 SQIVND (reference sequence). The CDR3 spans 13 residues. CDR3 sequence reads: CASSMWAGDGYTF. In DNA, the CDR3 is TGTGCCAGTAGTATGTGGGCAGGGGATGGCTACACCTTC.

The chain couples TRBV24-1 to TRBJ1-2; weak D call: TRBD1 (6 bases). Deletions cut 9 bases from V and 8 bases from J, with 18 bases between. This CDR3 is 13 amino acids long. CDR1 is KGHDR, CDR2 SFDVKD, per germline. CDR3 nucleotides: TGTGCCACCCGCGGCCAGGGGTCGGGCGGCTACACCTTC. Translation: CATRGQGSGGYTF.

This chain connects TRBV7-6 to TRBJ2-7, with 8 bases identical to TRBD1. V lost 2 bases to trimming and J lost 0 bases; unmatched junction nucleotides: 3. Looked up from germline, CDR1 is SGHVS and CDR2 is FNYEAQ. The CDR3 runs 15 residues. CDR3 loop: CASSLRQGASYEQYF. For the CDR3, the DNA is TGTGCCAGCAGCTTACGGCAGGGGGCCTCCTACGAGCAGTACTTC.

CDR3 region: CASSLETAGGRNIQYF. The CDR3 DNA sequence: TGCGCCAGCAGCTTGGAAACAGCGGGAGGGCGAAACATTCAGTACTTC. The chain has TRBV5-1 and TRBJ2-4, with 10 bases aligning to TRBD2. J was trimmed by 6 bases and V by 0 bases; bases with no gene match: 6. Per the germline V gene, CDR1 is SGHRS and CDR2 is YFSETQ. This CDR3 region has 16 residues.

This chain joins TRBV3-1 (or the pseudogene TRBV3-2) and TRBJ2-1, with 13 bases that match TRBD2. Germline V CDR1 and CDR2: LGHDT, YNNKEL (reference sequence). This CDR3 contains 14 residues. The V gene end was trimmed by 10 bases and the J gene end by 7 bases; junction bases not matched to a gene: 7. Written as DNA, the CDR3 is TGTGCCACCCGGACTAGCGGGAGTAGAAATGAGCAGTTCTTC. Its protein product is CATRTSGSRNEQFF.

The gene calls are TRBV19 and TRBJ2-1; no firm D call. Germline assignment: CDR1 LNHDA and CDR2 SQIVND (reference sequence). The CDR3 spans 14 residues. Trimming took off 1 base at V and 5 bases at J, with 9 bases between the two ends. The CDR3 loop reads CASSIVRKHNEQFF. CDR3 DNA sequence: TGTGCCAGTAGTATAGTGAGGAAACACAATGAGCAGTTCTTC.

The chain joins TRBV12-3 or TRBV12-4 to TRBJ2-3; a possible D gene is TRBD2 (6 bases). This CDR3 comprises 13 residues. The V end was cut by 4 bases, the J end by 6 bases, with 11 bases between. CDR3 loop: CASSWRGADTQYF. In nucleotides, the CDR3 is TGTGCCAGCAGTTGGCGGGGAGCGGATACGCAGTATTTT.

The rearrangement uses TRBV10-1 and TRBJ1-1; D unclear. Germline V gene data show CDR1 as WNHNN and CDR2 as SYGVQD (reference sequence). This CDR3 is 12 amino acids long. Trimming removed 0 bases at V and 11 bases at J, with 10 bases between. The CDR3 loop is CASSESSGPAFF. In nucleotides, the CDR3 is TGCGCCAGCAGTGAGTCGAGCGGCCCGGCTTTCTTT.

The V gene is TRBV28, the J gene TRBJ1-4, with 8 bases fitting TRBD1. The V gene's germline CDR1 is MDHEN and CDR2 SYDVKM. The CDR3 has 14 amino acids. J lost 8 bases, V lost 10 bases, and 12 bases had no gene match. CDR3 in amino acids: CATALTGGGEKLFF. The CDR3 DNA follows: TGTGCCACAGCACTCACAGGGGGGGGAGAAAAACTGTTTTTT.

This clone came up a few times. V usage is TRBV19 and J usage is TRBJ2-1, with D maybe TRBD1 (6 bases). The germline V gene encodes CDR1 LNHDA and CDR2 SQIVND (reference sequence). The V end was cut by 1 base, the J end by 3 bases, with 10 bases between. The CDR3 is made up of 15 amino acids. The CDR3 DNA sequence: TGTGCCAGTAGTATAGTGGCAGGGGACTACAATGAGCAGTTCTTC. Translated, it gives CASSIVAGDYNEQFF.

The chain uses TRBV6-1 and TRBJ2-3; TRBD1 aligns across 7 bases. Germline trimming cut 2 bases from V and 1 base from J; bases unmatched to any gene: 3. The germline CDR1 and CDR2 sequences are MNHNS and SASEGT. The CDR3 runs to 15 residues. The CDR3 sequence: CASSEMRGRTDTQYF. The CDR3 DNA sequence: TGTGCCAGCAGTGAAATGAGGGGGCGCACAGATACGCAGTATTTT.

The chain has TRBV11-2 and TRBJ2-3; D gene unclear. Trimming cost V 8 bases and J 1 base, with 10 bases left between them. This CDR3 has 13 residues. CDR1 and CDR2 from the germline V gene are SGHAT and FQNNGV. The CDR3 DNA reads as TGTGCCAGCGCGGCTTCAGGCACAGATACGCAGTATTTT. This translates into CASAASGTDTQYF.

The J gene is TRBJ2-7, the V gene TRBV4-2; 7 positions match TRBD1. Germline V CDR1 and CDR2: LGHNA, YNFKEQ. The CDR3 contains 14 residues. The junction had 4 bases not matched to a gene; V was cut back by 4 bases and J by 1 base. CDR3 nucleotides: TGTGCCAGCAGCCGGGACAGAAATTCCTACGAGCAGTACTTC. Its protein is CASSRDRNSYEQYF.

A single count supports this clone. The chain is built from TRBV4-2 and TRBJ1-2; 7 nucleotides match TRBD1. Per germline, CDR1 LGHNA and CDR2 YNFKEQ. The CDR3 spans 15 residues. After removal of 3 bases from V and 4 bases from J, the junction contained 8 bases not matched to a gene. The CDR3 reads CASSQSTGLGYGYTF. DNA for the CDR3: TGTGCCAGCAGCCAGTCGACAGGGCTCGGCTATGGCTACACCTTC.

This clone appeared a single time. The V gene is TRBV24-1, the J gene TRBJ2-3; the match to TRBD2 covers 14 bases. CDR3 length: 16 amino acids. Unmatched junction bases numbered 3, after V lost 3 bases and J lost 5 bases. CDR1 is KGHDR, CDR2 SFDVKD, per germline. The CDR3 is CATSDPGTSGRDTQYF. The CDR3 DNA sequence: TGTGCCACCAGTGATCCCGGGACTAGCGGGAGAGATACGCAGTATTTT.

The CDR3 DNA reads as TGTGCCATCAGTGAAAAGCGGGGGGAAGATACGCAGTATTTT. This encodes CAISEKRGEDTQYF. The rearrangement uses TRBV10-3 and TRBJ2-3, with TRBD2 identical over 9 bases. The CDR3 extends over 14 amino acids. Germline V gene sequence: CDR1 ENHRY, CDR2 SYGVKD. V trimming: 3 bases; J trimming: 5 bases; junction bases outside the gene matches: 3.

The chain couples TRBV5-1 to TRBJ1-2, with a possible D match to TRBD1 (6 bases). CDR1 and CDR2 from the germline V gene are SGHRS and YFSETQ. V was trimmed by 3 bases and J by 7 bases, leaving 22 bases between them. The CDR3 runs 16 residues. The CDR3 region has the DNA TGCGCCAGCAGCTCCCCGGGGGGGGCGACCGGAATTGGCTACACCTTC. Amino acids: CASSSPGGATGIGYTF. Complete variable domain (other parts from reference TRBV5-1 and TRBJ1-2): KAGVTQTPRYLIKTRGQQVTLSCSPISGHRSVSWYQQTPGQGLQFLFEYFSETQRNKGNFPGRFSGRQFSNSRSEMNVSTLELGDSALYLCASSSPGGATGIGYTFGSGTRLTVV.

The V gene is TRBV30, the J gene TRBJ1-4; D is uncertain. CDR1 is GTSNPN, CDR2 SVGIG, per germline (reference sequence). The V end lost 7 bases, the J end lost 11 bases, and 17 bases lay between the germline ends. The CDR3 runs 12 residues. This chain's CDR3 is CAYNTYRGKLFF. The CDR3 DNA follows: TGTGCCTACAATACCTACAGAGGGAAACTGTTTTTT.

The CDR3 region is CASSRETGTDEKLFF. The CDR3 region has the DNA TGTGCCAGCAGTCGTGAGACAGGGACGGATGAAAAACTGTTTTTT. V usage is TRBV6-6 and J usage is TRBJ1-4, with 7 bases fitting TRBD1. The germline V gene has CDR1 MNHNY and CDR2 SVGAGI (reference sequence). This CDR3 comprises 15 residues. With 5 bases clipped from V and 6 bases from J, the junction kept 9 bases outside the gene matches.

V is TRBV12-3 or TRBV12-4 and J is TRBJ1-1; 7 bases fit TRBD1. The CDR3 consists of 13 residues. The V gene end was trimmed by 10 bases and the J gene end by 0 bases; junction bases not matched to a gene: 5. CDR3 DNA: TGTGCCACCAAGGGACAGCTGAACACTGAAGCTTTCTTT. Encoded protein: CATKGQLNTEAFF.

This rearrangement joins TRBV2 to TRBJ2-5; D is ambiguous. The germline CDR1 and CDR2 sequences are SNHLY and FYNNEI. The CDR3 is 11 residues long. V lost 9 bases and J lost 0, with 5 bases in between. CDR3: CASKYQETQYF. CDR3 DNA sequence: TGTGCCAGTAAATACCAAGAGACCCAGTACTTC.